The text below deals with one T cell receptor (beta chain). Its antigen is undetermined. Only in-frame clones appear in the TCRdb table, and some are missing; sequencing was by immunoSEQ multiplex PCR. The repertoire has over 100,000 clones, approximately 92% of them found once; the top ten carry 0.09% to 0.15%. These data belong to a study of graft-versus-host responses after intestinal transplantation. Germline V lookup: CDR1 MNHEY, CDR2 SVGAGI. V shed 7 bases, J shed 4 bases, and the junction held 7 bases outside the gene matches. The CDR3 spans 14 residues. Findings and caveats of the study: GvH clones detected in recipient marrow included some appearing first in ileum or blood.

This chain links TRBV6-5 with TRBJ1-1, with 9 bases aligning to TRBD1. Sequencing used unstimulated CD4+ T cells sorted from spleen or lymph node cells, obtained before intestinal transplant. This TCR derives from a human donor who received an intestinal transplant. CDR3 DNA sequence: TGTGCCAGCACCGGGACAGGGTTCCGCACTGAAGCTTTCTTT. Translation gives CASTGTGFRTEAFF.